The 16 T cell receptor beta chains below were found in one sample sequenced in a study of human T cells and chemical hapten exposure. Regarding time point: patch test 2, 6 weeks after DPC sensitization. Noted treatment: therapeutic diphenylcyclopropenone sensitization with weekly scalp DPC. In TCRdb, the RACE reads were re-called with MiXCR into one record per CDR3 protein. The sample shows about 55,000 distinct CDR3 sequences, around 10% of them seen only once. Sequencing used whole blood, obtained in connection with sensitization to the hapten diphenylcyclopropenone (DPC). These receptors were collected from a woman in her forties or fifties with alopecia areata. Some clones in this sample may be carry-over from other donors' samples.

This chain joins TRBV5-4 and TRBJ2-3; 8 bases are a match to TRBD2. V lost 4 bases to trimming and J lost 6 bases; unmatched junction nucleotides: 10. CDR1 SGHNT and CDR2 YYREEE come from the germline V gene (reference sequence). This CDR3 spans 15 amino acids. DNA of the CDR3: TGTGCCAGCAGCGGCGGTGGTAGCGGGGCTGATACGCAGTATTTT. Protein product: CASSGGGSGADTQYF.

CDR3 amino acids: CSARSGTVNTEAFF. The CDR3 nucleotides are TGCAGTGCTAGGAGCGGGACAGTGAACACTGAAGCTTTCTTT. The chain joins TRBV20-1 to TRBJ1-1; TRBD1 agrees at 7 bases. CDR3 length equals 14 residues. J was trimmed by 0 bases and V by 3 bases; bases with no gene match: 4. Germline V gene sequence: CDR1 DFQATT, CDR2 SNEGSKA (reference sequence).

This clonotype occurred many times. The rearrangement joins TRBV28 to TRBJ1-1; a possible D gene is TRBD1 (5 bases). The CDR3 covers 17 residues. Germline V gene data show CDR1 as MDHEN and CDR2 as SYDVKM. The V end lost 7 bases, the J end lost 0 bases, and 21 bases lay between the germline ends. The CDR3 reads CASNRKRFRVLNTEAFF. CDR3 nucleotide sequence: TGTGCCAGCAATAGAAAACGATTCAGGGTTCTGAACACTGAAGCTTTCTTT.

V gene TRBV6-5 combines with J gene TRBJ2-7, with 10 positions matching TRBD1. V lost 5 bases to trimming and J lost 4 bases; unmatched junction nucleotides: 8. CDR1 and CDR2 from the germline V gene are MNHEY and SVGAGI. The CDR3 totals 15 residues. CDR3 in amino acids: CASSRGRQGAYEQYF. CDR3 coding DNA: TGTGCCAGCAGTCGCGGTCGACAGGGGGCATACGAGCAGTACTTC.

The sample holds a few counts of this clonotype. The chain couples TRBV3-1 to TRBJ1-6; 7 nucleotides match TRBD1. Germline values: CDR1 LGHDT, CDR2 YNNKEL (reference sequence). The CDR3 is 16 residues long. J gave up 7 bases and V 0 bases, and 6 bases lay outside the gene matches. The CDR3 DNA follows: TGTGCCAGCAGCCAAGATAGCAGGGGGTGGAATTCACCCCTCCACTTT. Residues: CASSQDSRGWNSPLHF. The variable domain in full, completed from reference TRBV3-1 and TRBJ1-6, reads DTAVSQTPKYLVTQMGNDKSIKCEQNLGHDTMYWYKQDSKKFLKIMFSYNNKELIINETVPNRFSPKSPDKAHLNLHINSLELGDSAVYFCASSQDSRGWNSPLHFGNGTRLTVT.

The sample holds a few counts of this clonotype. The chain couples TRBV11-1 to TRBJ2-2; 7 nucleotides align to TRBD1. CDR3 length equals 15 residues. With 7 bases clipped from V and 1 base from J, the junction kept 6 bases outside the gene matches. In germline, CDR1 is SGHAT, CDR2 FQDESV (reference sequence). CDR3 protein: CASTHGTVNTGELFF. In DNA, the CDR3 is TGTGCCAGCACTCATGGGACAGTGAACACCGGGGAGCTGTTTTTT. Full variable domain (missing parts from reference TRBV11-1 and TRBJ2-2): EAEVAQSPRYKITEKSQAVAFWCDPISGHATLYWYRQILGQGPELLVQFQDESVVDDSQLPKDRFSAERLKGVDSTLKIQPAELGDSAMYLCASTHGTVNTGELFFGEGSRLTVL.

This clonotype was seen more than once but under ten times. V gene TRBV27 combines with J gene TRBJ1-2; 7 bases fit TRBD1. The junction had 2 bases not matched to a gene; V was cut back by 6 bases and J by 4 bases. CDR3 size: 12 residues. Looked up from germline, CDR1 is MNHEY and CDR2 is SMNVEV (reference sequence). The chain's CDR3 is CASSRTGYGYTF. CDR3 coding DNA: TGTGCCAGCAGCCGGACAGGCTATGGCTACACCTTC.

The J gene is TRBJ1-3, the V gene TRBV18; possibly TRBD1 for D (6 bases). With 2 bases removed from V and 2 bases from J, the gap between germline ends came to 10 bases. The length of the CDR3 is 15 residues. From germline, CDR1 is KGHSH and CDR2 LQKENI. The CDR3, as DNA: TGTGCCAGCTCACCATCACAGGGCCCTGGAAACACCATATATTTT. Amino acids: CASSPSQGPGNTIYF.

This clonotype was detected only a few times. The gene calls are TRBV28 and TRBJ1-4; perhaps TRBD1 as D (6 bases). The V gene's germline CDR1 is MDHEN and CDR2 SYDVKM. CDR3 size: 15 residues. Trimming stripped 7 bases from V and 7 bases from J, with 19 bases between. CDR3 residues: CASTSQGGAFEKLFF. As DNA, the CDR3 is TGTGCCAGCACCTCCCAAGGGGGAGCGTTTGAAAAACTGTTTTTT.

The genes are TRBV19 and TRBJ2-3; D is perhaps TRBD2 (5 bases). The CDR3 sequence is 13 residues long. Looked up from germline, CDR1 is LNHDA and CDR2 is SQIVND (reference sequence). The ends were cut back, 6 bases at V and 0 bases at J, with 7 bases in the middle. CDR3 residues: CASRSGSTDTQYF. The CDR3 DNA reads TGTGCCAGTAGAAGCGGTAGCACAGATACGCAGTATTTT.

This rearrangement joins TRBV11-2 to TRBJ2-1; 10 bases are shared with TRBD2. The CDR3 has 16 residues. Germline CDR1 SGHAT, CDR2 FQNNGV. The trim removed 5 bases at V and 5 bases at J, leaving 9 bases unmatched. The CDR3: CASSRRFLAGDNEQFF. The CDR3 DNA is TGTGCCAGCAGCCGCCGGTTCCTAGCGGGGGACAATGAGCAGTTCTTC.

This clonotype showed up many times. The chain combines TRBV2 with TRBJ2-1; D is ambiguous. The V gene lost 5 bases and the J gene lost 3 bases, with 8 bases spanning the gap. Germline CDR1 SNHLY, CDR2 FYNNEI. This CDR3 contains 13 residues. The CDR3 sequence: CASSTLLYNEQFF. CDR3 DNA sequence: TGTGCCAGCAGTACCCTCCTCTACAATGAGCAGTTCTTC.

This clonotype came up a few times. CDR3 sequence: CASSLQPNEQFF. CDR3 sequence (DNA): TGTGCCAGCAGTCTACAGCCTAATGAGCAGTTCTTC. This rearrangement joins TRBV12-3 or TRBV12-4 to TRBJ2-1, with D uncertain. The CDR3 length is 12 residues. V was cut by 5 bases and J by 7 bases, with 9 bases left in between.

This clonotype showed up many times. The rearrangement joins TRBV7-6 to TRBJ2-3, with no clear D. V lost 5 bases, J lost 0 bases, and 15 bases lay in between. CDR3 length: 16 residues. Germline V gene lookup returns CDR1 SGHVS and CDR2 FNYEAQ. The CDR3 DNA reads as TGTGCCAGCAGCGCGACCCCCAGTGACAGCACAGATACGCAGTATTTT. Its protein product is CASSATPSDSTDTQYF.

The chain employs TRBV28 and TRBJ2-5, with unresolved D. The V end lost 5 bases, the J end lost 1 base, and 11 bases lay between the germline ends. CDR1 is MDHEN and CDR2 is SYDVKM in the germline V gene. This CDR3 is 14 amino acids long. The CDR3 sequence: CASSRSTGQETQYF. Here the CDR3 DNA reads TGTGCCAGCAGTAGGTCCACGGGCCAAGAGACCCAGTACTTC.

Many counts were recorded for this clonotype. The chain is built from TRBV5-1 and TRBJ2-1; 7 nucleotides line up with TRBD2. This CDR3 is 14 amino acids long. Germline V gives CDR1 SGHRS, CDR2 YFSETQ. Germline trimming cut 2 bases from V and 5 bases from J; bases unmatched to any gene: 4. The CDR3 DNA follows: TGCGCCAGCAGCTTAACTAGCGCCAACAATGAGCAGTTCTTC. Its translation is CASSLTSANNEQFF.